The sequence of this T cell receptor (beta chain) was determined in a study of T cells in Graves' hyperthyroidism and ophthalmopathy. Pregnant or lactating patients were excluded, as were those with uncontrolled infection or other autoimmune disease. The CDR3 regions of TCR beta were amplified from RNA transcripts. During a first-round RT-PCR of the TCR CDR3, the HTBI primer set was used. TCRdb re-called the multiplex PCR reads through MiXCR, storing one row per CDR3 protein. The sample consists of around 600,000 distinct CDR3 sequences, around 14% of them appearing once. This receptor was obtained from a woman between 18 and 29 years old with Graves' ophthalmopathy. Source material: blood.

The CDR3 region is CASSPPTDRPYEQYF. CDR3 nucleotide sequence: TGTGCCAGCAGCCCACCCACAGATAGGCCCTACGAGCAGTACTTC. The rearrangement joins TRBV6-2 or TRBV6-3 to TRBJ2-7; D not certain. The CDR3 contains 15 residues. Germline CDR1 and CDR2: MNHEY and SVGEGT. Trimming stripped 6 bases from V and 2 bases from J, with 17 bases between.